This entry is about one T cell receptor beta chain. What it binds is unknown. The data originate from a study of identical twins. Points from the study as a whole: Insertions were reduced in abundant cord blood beta clonotypes but not in memory repertoires. Conclusions were drawn cross-sectionally by statistical analysis, without following the same donors. There was an excess of low generation probability in the out-of-frame alpha sequences that twins shared.

TCRdb processed the 5' RACE reads anew with MiXCR; each CDR3 protein has one entry. Of 650,000 to 800,000 distinct CDR3 sequences in the sample, 8.6% are singletons; the top ten hold approximately 0.94%. The same data also went into a second study, on yellow fever vaccine responses in identical twins.

The sequence was obtained from a young woman in good health. Sequencing used PBMCs.

CDR3 sequence reads: CASMREPSSPLHF. DNA of the CDR3: TGTGCCAGTATGCGGGAACCTAGTTCACCCCTCCACTTT. J is TRBJ1-6 and V is TRBV19; D is ambiguous. The CDR3 is 13 amino acids. Deletions cut 7 bases from V and 9 bases from J, with 13 bases between. The germline V gene has CDR1 LNHDA and CDR2 SQIVND (reference sequence).